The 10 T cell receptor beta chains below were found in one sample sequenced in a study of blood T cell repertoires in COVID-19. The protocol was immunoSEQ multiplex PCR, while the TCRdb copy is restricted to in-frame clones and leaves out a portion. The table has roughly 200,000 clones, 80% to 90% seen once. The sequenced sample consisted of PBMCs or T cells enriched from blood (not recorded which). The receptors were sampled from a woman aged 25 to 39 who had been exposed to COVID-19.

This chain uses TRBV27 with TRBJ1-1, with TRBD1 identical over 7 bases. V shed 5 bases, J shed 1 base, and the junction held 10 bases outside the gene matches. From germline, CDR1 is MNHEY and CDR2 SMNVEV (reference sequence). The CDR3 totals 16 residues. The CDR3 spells CASSPSLTGSNTEAFF. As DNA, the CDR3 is TGTGCCAGCAGTCCATCGCTGACAGGGTCGAACACTGAAGCTTTCTTT.

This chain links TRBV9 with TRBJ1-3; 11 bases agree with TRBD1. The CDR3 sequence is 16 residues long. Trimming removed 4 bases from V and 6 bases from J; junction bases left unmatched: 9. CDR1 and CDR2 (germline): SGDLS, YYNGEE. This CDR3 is CASSPRTGGAENTIYF. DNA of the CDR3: TGTGCCAGCAGCCCCCGGACAGGGGGCGCAGAAAACACCATATATTTT.

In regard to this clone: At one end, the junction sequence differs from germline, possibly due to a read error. As DNA, the CDR3 is TGTGCCAGCAGCCCCTATAATTCGCCCCTCCACTTT. Residues: CASSPYNSPLHF. This chain connects TRBV7-8 to TRBJ1-6; D unresolved. The CDR3 is 12 residues long. Germline CDR1 is SGHVS and CDR2 is FQNEAQ.

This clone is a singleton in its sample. The CDR3 sequence: CASSLEALLAGGTDTQYF. The DNA for the CDR3 is TGCGCCAGCAGCTTGGAGGCCCTACTAGCGGGTGGCACAGATACGCAGTATTTT. The rearrangement joins TRBV5-1 to TRBJ2-3, with 9 bases that match TRBD2. The V gene's germline CDR1 is SGHRS and CDR2 YFSETQ. The V and J ends lost 0 bases and 1 base, in that order; junction bases with no gene match: 9. CDR3 length: 18 amino acids.

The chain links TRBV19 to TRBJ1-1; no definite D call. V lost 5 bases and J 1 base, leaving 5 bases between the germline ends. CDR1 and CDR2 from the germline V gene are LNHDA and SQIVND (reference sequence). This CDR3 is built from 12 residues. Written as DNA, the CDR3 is TGTGCCAGTAGTCGAGAGAACACTGAAGCTTTCTTT. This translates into CASSRENTEAFF.

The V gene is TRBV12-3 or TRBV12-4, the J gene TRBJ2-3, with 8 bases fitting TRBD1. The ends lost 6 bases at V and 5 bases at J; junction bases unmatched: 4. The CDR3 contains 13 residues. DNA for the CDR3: TGTGCCAGCAGCGGACAGGGAGGAGATACGCAGTATTTT. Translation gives CASSGQGGDTQYF.

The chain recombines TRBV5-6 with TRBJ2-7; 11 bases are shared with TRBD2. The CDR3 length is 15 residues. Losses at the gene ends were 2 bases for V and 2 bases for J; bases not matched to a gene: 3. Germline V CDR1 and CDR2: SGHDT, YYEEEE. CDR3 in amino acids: CASSLRLAGTYEQYF. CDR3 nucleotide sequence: TGTGCCAGCAGCTTACGACTAGCGGGGACCTACGAGCAGTACTTC. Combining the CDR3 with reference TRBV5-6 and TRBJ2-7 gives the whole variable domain DAGVTQSPTHLIKTRGQQVTLRCSPKSGHDTVSWYQQALGQGPQFIFQYYEEEERQRGNFPDRFSGHQFPNYSSELNVNALLLGDSALYLCASSLRLAGTYEQYFGPGTRLTVT.

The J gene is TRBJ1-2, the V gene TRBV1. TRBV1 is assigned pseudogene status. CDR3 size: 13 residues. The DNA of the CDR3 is TGCACCAGCAGCCAAGGGTCTCTAGGTGGCTACACCTTC. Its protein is CTSSQGSLGGYTF.

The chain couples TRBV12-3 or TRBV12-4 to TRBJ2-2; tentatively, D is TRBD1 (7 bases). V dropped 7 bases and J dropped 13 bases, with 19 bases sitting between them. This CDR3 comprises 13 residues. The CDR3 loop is CASTAGAGGGLFF. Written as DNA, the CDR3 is TGTGCCAGCACCGCTGGGGCAGGGGGAGGGCTGTTTTTT.

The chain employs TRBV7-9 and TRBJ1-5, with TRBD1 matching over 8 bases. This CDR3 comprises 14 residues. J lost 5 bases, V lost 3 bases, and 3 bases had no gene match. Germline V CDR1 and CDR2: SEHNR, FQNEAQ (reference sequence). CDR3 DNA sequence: TGTGCCAGCAGCTTGACGACAGGGGATCAGCCCCAGCATTTT. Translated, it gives CASSLTTGDQPQHF.